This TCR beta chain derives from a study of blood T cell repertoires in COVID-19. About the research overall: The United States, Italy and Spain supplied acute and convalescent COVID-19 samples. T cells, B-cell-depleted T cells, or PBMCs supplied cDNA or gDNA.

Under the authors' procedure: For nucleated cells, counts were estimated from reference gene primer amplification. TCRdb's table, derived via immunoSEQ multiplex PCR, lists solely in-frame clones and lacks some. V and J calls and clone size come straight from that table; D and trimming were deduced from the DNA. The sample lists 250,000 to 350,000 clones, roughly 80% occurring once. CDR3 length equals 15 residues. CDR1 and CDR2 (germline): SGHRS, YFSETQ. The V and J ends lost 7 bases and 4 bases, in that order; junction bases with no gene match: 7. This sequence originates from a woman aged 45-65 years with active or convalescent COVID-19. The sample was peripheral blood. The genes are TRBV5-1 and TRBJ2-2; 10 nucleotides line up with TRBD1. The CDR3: CASGGQGGGTGELFF. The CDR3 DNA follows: TGCGCCAGCGGCGGACAGGGGGGAGGCACCGGGGAGCTGTTTTTT.